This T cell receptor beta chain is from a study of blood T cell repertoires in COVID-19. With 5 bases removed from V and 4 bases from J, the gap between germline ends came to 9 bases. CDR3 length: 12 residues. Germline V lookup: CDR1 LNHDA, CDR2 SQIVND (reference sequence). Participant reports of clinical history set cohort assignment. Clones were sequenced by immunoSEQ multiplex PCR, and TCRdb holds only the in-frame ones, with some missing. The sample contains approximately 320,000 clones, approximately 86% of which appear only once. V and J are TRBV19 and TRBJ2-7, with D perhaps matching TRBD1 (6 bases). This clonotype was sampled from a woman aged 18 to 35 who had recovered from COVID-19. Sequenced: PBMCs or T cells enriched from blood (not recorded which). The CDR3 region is CASSSQGYEQYF. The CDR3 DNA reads TGTGCCAGTAGTTCACAGGGTTACGAGCAGTACTTC.